The clone carrying this T cell receptor (beta chain) turned up a few times. Its target is not known. The germline CDR1 and CDR2 sequences are DFQATT and SNEGSKA (reference sequence). The V and J ends lost 6 bases and 3 bases respectively, with 20 bases between them. The CDR3 has 15 residues. As for time point: pre-sensitization, week 0. As to treatment: therapeutic diphenylcyclopropenone sensitization with weekly scalp DPC. Patches went on only after blood had been drawn each time. TCRdb analysed the RACE reads with MiXCR anew, one entry per CDR3 protein. Among about 51,000 distinct CDR3 sequences listed, roughly 8.8% were seen once. This sample was included in a study of human T cells and chemical hapten exposure. Study-wide background: 2% DPC applied to an approximately 2 cm by approximately 2 cm arm area sensitized donors. Readings were taken at 6 days from patch tests that had applied 0.01% DPC to the upper back. Overall study results and limits: Healthy individuals' immune responses may differ from those of donors, who had alopecia.

The material sequenced was whole blood, taken in connection with sensitization to the hapten diphenylcyclopropenone (DPC). The TCR sequence derives from a woman between 35 and 50 years old with alopecia areata. Some clones in this sample may be carry-over from other donors' samples. The J gene is TRBJ1-1, the V gene TRBV20-1, with D tentatively TRBD1 (6 bases). CDR3 amino acids: CSATTGPGADTEAFF. CDR3 coding DNA: TGCAGTGCAACCACCGGGCCAGGGGCGGACACTGAAGCTTTCTTT.